This T cell receptor (beta chain) emerged from a study of identical twins. TCRdb re-called the 5' RACE reads through MiXCR, storing one row per CDR3 protein. The sample holds around 490,000 distinct CDR3 sequences; 20% to 25% are singletons and the top ten take about 0.5%. These data were also filed under a second study, of yellow fever vaccine responses in identical twins.

The sequencing sample was made of CD4+ T cells sorted from blood. The clonotype was recovered from a woman under 30 in good health.

CDR3 sequence reads: CASSLGAAGRNEQFF. In DNA form, the CDR3 reads TGTGCCAGCAGTTTGGGGGCCGCAGGGCGAAATGAGCAGTTCTTC. This sequence joins TRBV28 and TRBJ2-1; maybe TRBD1 (6 bases). The ends were cut back, 3 bases at V and 7 bases at J, with 16 bases in the middle. Per germline, CDR1 MDHEN and CDR2 SYDVKM. CDR3 length: 15 amino acids.